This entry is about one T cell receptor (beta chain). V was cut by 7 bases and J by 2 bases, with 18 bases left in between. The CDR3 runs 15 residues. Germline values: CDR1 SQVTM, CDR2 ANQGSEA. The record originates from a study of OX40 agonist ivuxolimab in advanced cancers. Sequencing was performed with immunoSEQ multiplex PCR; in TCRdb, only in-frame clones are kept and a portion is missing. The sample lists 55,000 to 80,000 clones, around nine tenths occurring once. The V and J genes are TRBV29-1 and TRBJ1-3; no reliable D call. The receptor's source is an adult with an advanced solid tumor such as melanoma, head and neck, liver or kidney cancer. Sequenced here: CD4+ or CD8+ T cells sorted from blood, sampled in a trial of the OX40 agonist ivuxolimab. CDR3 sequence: CSAASSGGPGNTIYF. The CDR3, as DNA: TGCAGCGCCGCCTCATCCGGAGGCCCTGGAAACACCATATATTTT.